The 32 T cell receptor beta chains below were found in one sample sequenced in a study of T cell responses to AZD1222 COVID-19 vaccine. Here immunoSEQ multiplex PCR was the method, and the copy in TCRdb shows in-frame clones only, minus some. The sample includes fewer than 150,000 clones, roughly 91% of them seen just once. Sample: peripheral blood, taken 28 days after the second AZD1222 dose. Source of these receptors: an adult who received the AZD1222 COVID-19 vaccine.

CDR3 amino acids: CASTPGAPGTQYF. CDR3 bases: TGTGCCAGCACCCCCGGGGCTCCAGGGACCCAGTACTTC. The chain links TRBV7-2 to TRBJ2-5, with D tentatively TRBD1 or TRBD2 (5 bases each). V lost 7 bases to trimming and J lost 7 bases, with 16 bases between them. Germline lookup yields CDR1 SGHTA and CDR2 FQGNSA. This CDR3 region has 13 residues.

The J gene is TRBJ2-1, the V gene TRBV6-5; 8 bases are shared with TRBD2. Losses at the gene ends were 6 bases for V and 9 bases for J; bases not matched to a gene: 7. The CDR3 spans 13 residues. Germline V gene lookup returns CDR1 MNHEY and CDR2 SVGAGI. The CDR3 region has the DNA TGTGCCAGCAGCCGAGCGGGAGTGGTTGAGCAGTTCTTC. The encoded protein is CASSRAGVVEQFF.

This clone was detected once. The chain combines TRBV7-2 with TRBJ1-2; possibly TRBD1 for D (6 bases). The CDR3 is 16 residues long. The germline V gene has CDR1 SGHTA and CDR2 FQGNSA. Trimming shortened V by 1 base and J by 4 bases, and 16 bases separated the two germline ends. CDR3 loop: CASSLGPGGGSYGYTF. In nucleotides, the CDR3 is TGTGCCAGCAGCTTAGGCCCGGGAGGGGGGTCCTATGGCTACACCTTC.

This clone is a singleton in its sample. The chain is built from TRBV29-1 and TRBJ1-5, with D perhaps TRBD1 (5 bases). The germline gives CDR1 SQVTM, CDR2 ANQGSEA. The CDR3 is 12 residues long. The V end was cut by 8 bases, the J end by 2 bases, with 10 bases between. The CDR3 loop reads CSTLTGNQPQHF. The CDR3 DNA reads TGCAGCACCTTGACAGGCAATCAGCCCCAGCATTTT. Based on the CDR3 plus reference TRBV29-1 and TRBJ1-5, the full variable domain is SAVISQKPSRDICQRGTSLTIQCQVDSQVTMMFWYRQQPGQSLTLIATANQGSEATYESGFVIDKFPISRPNLTFSTLTVSNMSPEDSSIYLCSTLTGNQPQHFGDGTRLSIL.

This sequence joins TRBV24-1 and TRBJ1-2; D gene ambiguous. The V and J ends lost 2 bases and 0 bases respectively, with 9 bases between them. Germline V gene data show CDR1 as KGHDR and CDR2 as SFDVKD. The CDR3 has 15 residues. CDR3 sequence (DNA): TGTGCCACCAGTGATTCTAAGCGTACTAACTATGGCTACACCTTC. It yields the protein CATSDSKRTNYGYTF.

This clone was detected only once. The V call is TRBV4-2, the J call TRBJ2-2; TRBD1 matches at 8 bases. Germline V gene sequence: CDR1 LGHNA, CDR2 YNFKEQ. V shed 6 bases and J 9 bases; nucleotides not matched to a gene: 12. The CDR3 totals 15 residues. The CDR3 DNA reads TGTGCCAGCAGTCCCGGGACAGGATATTATAGGGAGCTGTTTTTT. Translated: CASSPGTGYYRELFF.

The gene calls are TRBV4-1 and TRBJ2-3; either TRBD1 or TRBD2 may supply D (5 bases each). The V and J ends lost 2 bases and 1 base respectively, with 10 bases between them. This CDR3 is built from 15 residues. Germline CDR1 MGHRA, CDR2 YSYEKL. The CDR3 is CASSQPRDGTDTQYF. In nucleotides, the CDR3 is TGCGCCAGCAGCCAACCTAGGGACGGCACAGATACGCAGTATTTT.

The gene calls are TRBV18 and TRBJ1-4; D gene unclear. Trimming removed 1 base at V and 1 base at J, with 7 bases between. CDR3 length: 15 amino acids. Germline V gene sequence: CDR1 KGHSH, CDR2 LQKENI. The CDR3 DNA follows: TGTGCCAGCTCACCACGGTCCGGAACTAATGAAAAACTGTTTTTT. Translated, it gives CASSPRSGTNEKLFF.

The chain uses TRBV28 and TRBJ1-5, with 7 bases that match TRBD1. The CDR3 length is 15 residues. V shed 5 bases, J shed 4 bases, and the junction held 8 bases outside the gene matches. Per germline, CDR1 MDHEN and CDR2 SYDVKM. The CDR3 here is CASSLTWTGNQPQHF. CDR3 nucleotide sequence: TGTGCCAGCAGTCTTACCTGGACAGGAAATCAGCCCCAGCATTTT.

The J gene is TRBJ2-3, the V gene TRBV6-5; D perhaps matches TRBD2 (6 bases). Trimming stripped 6 bases from V and 7 bases from J, with 17 bases between. Looked up from germline, CDR1 is MNHEY and CDR2 is SVGAGI. The CDR3 is 14 amino acids. The CDR3 DNA is TGTGCCAGCAGGCCCGGGACTGCAACACATACGCAGTATTTT. This codes for CASRPGTATHTQYF.

The J gene is TRBJ2-7, the V gene TRBV27; TRBD1 aligns across 8 bases. CDR3 size: 14 residues. CDR1 is MNHEY and CDR2 is SMNVEV in the germline V gene (reference sequence). V lost 5 bases to trimming and J lost 2 bases; unmatched junction nucleotides: 5. The CDR3 sequence: CASSTPGGPYEQYF. In DNA form, the CDR3 reads TGTGCCAGCAGTACCCCAGGGGGCCCCTACGAGCAGTACTTC.

The rearrangement uses TRBV18 and TRBJ2-1; TRBD1 might be the D (5 bases). This CDR3 comprises 15 residues. CDR1 is KGHSH, CDR2 LQKENI, per germline. Trimming took off 3 bases at V and 3 bases at J, with 12 bases between the two ends. The CDR3 coding sequence is TGTGCCAGCTCACCCAGGGCGGTCGGCTACAATGAGCAGTTCTTC. Translating it yields CASSPRAVGYNEQFF.

The V call is TRBV7-6, the J call TRBJ2-2; 7 nucleotides line up with TRBD1. The V gene's germline CDR1 is SGHVS and CDR2 FNYEAQ. J lost 1 base, V lost 5 bases, and 10 bases had no gene match. The CDR3 is made up of 17 amino acids. CDR3 region: CASSLSRQGKNTGELFF. DNA of the CDR3: TGTGCCAGCAGCCTTAGCCGACAGGGAAAGAACACCGGGGAGCTGTTTTTT.

In its sample, this clone was seen a few times. This sequence joins TRBV28 and TRBJ1-3, with no clear D. V dropped 3 bases and J dropped 7 bases, with 10 bases sitting between them. Germline-derived CDR1 and CDR2 are MDHEN and SYDVKM. The CDR3 is 13 amino acids. The CDR3 DNA reads TGTGCCAGCAGTTTGGAAAGGAGGAACACCATATATTTT. This encodes CASSLERRNTIYF. Based on the CDR3 plus reference TRBV28 and TRBJ1-3, the full variable domain is DVKVTQSSRYLVKRTGEKVFLECVQDMDHENMFWYRQDPGLGLRLIYFSYDVKMKEKGDIPEGYSVSREKKERFSLILESASTNQTSMYLCASSLERRNTIYFGEGSWLTVV.

J is TRBJ1-2 and V is TRBV7-2, with D possibly being TRBD1 (5 bases). V gave up 5 bases and J gave up 2 bases, with 12 bases separating them. The germline V gene encodes CDR1 SGHTA and CDR2 FQGNSA. The CDR3 covers 14 residues. CDR3 bases: TGTGCCAGCAGCCTGCGGGACGGCAACTATGGCTACACCTTC. Translation: CASSLRDGNYGYTF.

The V and J genes are TRBV28 and TRBJ1-2; weak D call: TRBD1 (6 bases). Between the trimmed V and J ends, which lost 4 bases and 2 bases, there was a span of 8 bases. Germline V CDR1 and CDR2: MDHEN, SYDVKM. The CDR3 totals 13 residues. The CDR3 DNA sequence: TGTGCCAGCAGTTCGACAGGCAACTATGGCTACACCTTC. As protein: CASSSTGNYGYTF.

The chain is built from TRBV7-9 and TRBJ1-5; 12 nucleotides line up with TRBD1. V lost 4 bases, J lost 0 bases, and 7 bases stayed unmatched. Germline V CDR1 and CDR2: SEHNR, FQNEAQ (reference sequence). The CDR3 is made up of 18 amino acids. CDR3 sequence: CASSSGDRGPYSNQPQHF. The DNA of the CDR3 is TGTGCCAGCAGCTCTGGGGACAGGGGGCCTTATAGCAATCAGCCCCAGCATTTT.

J is TRBJ2-2 and V is TRBV30; TRBD2 matches at 7 bases. V dropped 7 bases and J dropped 0; count of bases not matched to a gene: 8. Germline V CDR1 and CDR2: GTSNPN, SVGIG (reference sequence). This CDR3 region has 15 residues. The CDR3 protein is CALDVGRANTGELFF. DNA for the CDR3: TGTGCCTTGGACGTTGGGAGGGCGAACACCGGGGAGCTGTTTTTT.

The rearrangement uses TRBV5-1 and TRBJ1-3, with no clear D. The V and J ends lost 0 bases and 2 bases respectively, with 12 bases between them. Germline assignment: CDR1 SGHRS and CDR2 YFSETQ. The CDR3 loop spans 16 amino acids. The CDR3 here is CASSLVLMDAGNTIYF. CDR3 nucleotide sequence: TGCGCCAGCAGCTTGGTTTTAATGGACGCTGGAAACACCATATATTTT.

This chain joins TRBV28 and TRBJ2-2; D is unclear. The CDR3 is 14 amino acids. The V gene's germline CDR1 is MDHEN and CDR2 SYDVKM. Deletions cut 3 bases from V and 0 bases from J, with 5 bases between. The CDR3 DNA is TGTGCCAGCAGTTTCGAACCGAACACCGGGGAGCTGTTTTTT. Protein: CASSFEPNTGELFF.

This clone was detected only once. The chain is built from TRBV27 and TRBJ2-7; D not resolved. V was pared by 6 bases and J by 6 bases, with 9 bases between. The CDR3 has 11 residues. Per the germline V gene, CDR1 is MNHEY and CDR2 is SMNVEV (reference sequence). CDR3 residues: CASRPQGEQYF. The CDR3 region has the DNA TGTGCCAGCAGGCCCCAAGGCGAGCAGTACTTC.

This sequence joins TRBV4-2 and TRBJ1-3, with a possible D match to TRBD1 (6 bases). V was pared by 1 base and J by 0 bases, with 10 bases between. The CDR3 contains 16 residues. Per germline, CDR1 LGHNA and CDR2 YNFKEQ. CDR3 amino acids: CASSQVTGLSGNTIYF. CDR3 nucleotides: TGTGCCAGCAGCCAAGTTACAGGGCTCTCTGGAAACACCATATATTTT.

The genes are TRBV6-5 and TRBJ2-7, with a tentative D call TRBD1 (6 bases). The V end lost 0 bases, the J end lost 3 bases, and 6 bases lay between the germline ends. The CDR3 contains 13 residues. Germline CDR1 is MNHEY and CDR2 is SVGAGI. The CDR3 is CASSYSDSYEQYF. The CDR3 bases are TGTGCCAGCAGTTACTCGGACAGCTACGAGCAGTACTTC.

This chain links TRBV7-3 with TRBJ2-2, with unresolved D. Germline-derived CDR1 and CDR2 are SGHTA and FQGTGA. Trimming left V 5 bases short and J 4 bases short, with 8 bases between. The CDR3 has 13 amino acids. CDR3 amino acids: CASSDQVTGELFF. The CDR3 DNA sequence: TGTGCCAGCAGCGATCAGGTCACCGGGGAGCTGTTTTTT.

This chain connects TRBV5-6 to TRBJ2-7; D ambiguous. Trimming removed 0 bases at V and 2 bases at J, with 6 bases between. The CDR3 consists of 13 residues. Germline V gives CDR1 SGHDT, CDR2 YYEEEE. CDR3 in DNA: TGTGCCAGCAGCTTGGGAATGACCTACGAGCAGTACTTC. This sequence encodes CASSLGMTYEQYF.

Here the CDR3 reads CASTADRGNQPQHF. CDR3 nucleotides: TGTGCCAGCACCGCCGACAGGGGCAATCAGCCCCAGCATTTT. J is TRBJ1-5 and V is TRBV7-9; 7 positions match TRBD1. The CDR3 is 14 amino acids. CDR1 and CDR2 from the germline V gene are SEHNR and FQNEAQ (reference sequence). Unmatched junction bases numbered 5, after V lost 7 bases and J lost 2 bases.

V is TRBV5-1 and J is TRBJ2-7, with a tentative D call TRBD2 (7 bases). The CDR3 contains 16 residues. Trimming stripped 0 bases from V and 3 bases from J, with 16 bases between. The germline CDR1 and CDR2 sequences are SGHRS and YFSETQ. Here the CDR3 DNA reads TGCGCCAGCAGCTTGGGCGGGGGCGGCCCCCTCTACGAGCAGTACTTC. As protein: CASSLGGGGPLYEQYF.

This sequence joins TRBV7-9 and TRBJ2-3, with D possibly being TRBD2 (6 bases). This CDR3 has 16 amino acids. Germline CDR1 SEHNR, CDR2 FQNEAQ (reference sequence). Trimming shortened V by 5 bases and J by 5 bases, and 20 bases separated the two germline ends. The CDR3 sequence: CASSDSGGGVRDTQYF. In nucleotides, the CDR3 is TGTGCCAGCAGCGACAGCGGTGGAGGGGTGCGAGATACGCAGTATTTT.

This clone was seen a handful of times. The gene calls are TRBV6-1 and TRBJ2-7; D is unclear. This CDR3 spans 13 amino acids. Trimming took off 2 bases at V and 7 bases at J, with 12 bases between the two ends. Germline V gives CDR1 MNHNS, CDR2 SASEGT. The CDR3 nucleotides are TGTGCCAGCAGTGAACCCGGCTTGTATGAGCAGTACTTC. It yields the protein CASSEPGLYEQYF.

The chain uses TRBV4-3 and TRBJ2-1, with 11 nucleotides matching TRBD2. Germline V lookup: CDR1 LGHNA, CDR2 YSLEER. Germline trimming cut 1 base from V and 0 bases from J; bases unmatched to any gene: 2. The CDR3 covers 17 residues. DNA for the CDR3: TGCGCCAGCAGCCAAGCTAGCGGGAGGACCTCCTACAATGAGCAGTTCTTC. It translates to CASSQASGRTSYNEQFF.

The chain carries TRBV27 and TRBJ2-7; D gene uncertain. The CDR3 runs 14 residues. The ends were cut back, 8 bases at V and 3 bases at J, with 17 bases in the middle. Germline values: CDR1 MNHEY, CDR2 SMNVEV (reference sequence). CDR3 sequence: CASGTVVGLYEQYF. CDR3 DNA sequence: TGTGCCAGCGGTACCGTGGTAGGGCTCTACGAGCAGTACTTC.

The rearrangement uses TRBV5-5 and TRBJ1-6, with D unresolved. CDR1 is SGHKS and CDR2 is YYEKEE in the germline V gene (reference sequence). With 2 bases removed from V and 7 bases from J, the gap between germline ends came to 13 bases. This CDR3 is 15 amino acids long. CDR3 sequence: CASSLKKPSNSPLHF. In nucleotides, the CDR3 is TGTGCCAGCAGCTTAAAGAAACCTTCAAATTCACCCCTCCACTTT.